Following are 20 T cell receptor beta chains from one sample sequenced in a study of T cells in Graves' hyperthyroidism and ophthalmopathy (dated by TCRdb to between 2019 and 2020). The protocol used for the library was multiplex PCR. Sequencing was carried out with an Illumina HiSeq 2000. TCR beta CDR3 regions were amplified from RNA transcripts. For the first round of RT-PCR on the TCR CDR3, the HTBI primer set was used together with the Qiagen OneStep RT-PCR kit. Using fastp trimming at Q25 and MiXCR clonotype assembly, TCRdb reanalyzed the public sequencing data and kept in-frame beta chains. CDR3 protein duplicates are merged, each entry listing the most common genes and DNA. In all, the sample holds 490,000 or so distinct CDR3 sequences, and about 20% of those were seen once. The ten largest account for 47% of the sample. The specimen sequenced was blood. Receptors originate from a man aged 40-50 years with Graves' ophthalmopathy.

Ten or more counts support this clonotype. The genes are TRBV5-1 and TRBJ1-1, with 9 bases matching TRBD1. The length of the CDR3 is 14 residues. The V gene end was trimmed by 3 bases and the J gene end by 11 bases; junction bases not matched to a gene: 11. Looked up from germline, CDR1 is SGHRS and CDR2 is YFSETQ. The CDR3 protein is CASSSPRTGEMAFF. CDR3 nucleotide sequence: TGCGCCAGCAGCTCGCCCCGGACAGGGGAAATGGCTTTCTTT.

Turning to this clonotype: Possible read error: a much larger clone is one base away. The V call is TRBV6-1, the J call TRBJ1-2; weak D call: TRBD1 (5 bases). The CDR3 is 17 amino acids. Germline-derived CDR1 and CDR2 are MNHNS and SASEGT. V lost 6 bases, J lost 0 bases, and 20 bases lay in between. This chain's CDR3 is CASSRTGGAVSNYGYTF. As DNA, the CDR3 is TGTGCCAGCAGCCGAACAGGAGGGGCCGTATCTAACTATGGCTACACCTTC.

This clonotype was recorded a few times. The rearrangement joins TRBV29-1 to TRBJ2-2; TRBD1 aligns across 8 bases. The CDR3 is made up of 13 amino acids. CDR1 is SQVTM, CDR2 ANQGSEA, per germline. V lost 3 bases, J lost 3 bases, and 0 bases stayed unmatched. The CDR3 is CSVETGDTGELFF. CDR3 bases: TGCAGCGTTGAGACAGGGGACACCGGGGAGCTGTTTTTT.

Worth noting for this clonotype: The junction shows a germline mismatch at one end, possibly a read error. The CDR3 is CANSTLSSGNTIYF. CDR3 coding DNA: TGTGCCAACAGCACACTGAGCTCTGGAAACACCATATATTTT. The chain uses TRBV11-3 and TRBJ1-3; D uncertain. CDR1 SGHNT and CDR2 YENEEA come from the germline V gene. The CDR3 is 14 residues long.

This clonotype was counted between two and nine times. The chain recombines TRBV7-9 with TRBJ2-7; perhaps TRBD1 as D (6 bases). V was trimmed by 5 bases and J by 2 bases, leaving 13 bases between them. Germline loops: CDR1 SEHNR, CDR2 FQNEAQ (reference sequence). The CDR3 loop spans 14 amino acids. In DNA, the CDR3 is TGTGCCAGCAGCACGGACAGCCTAACCTACGAGCAGTACTTC. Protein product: CASSTDSLTYEQYF.

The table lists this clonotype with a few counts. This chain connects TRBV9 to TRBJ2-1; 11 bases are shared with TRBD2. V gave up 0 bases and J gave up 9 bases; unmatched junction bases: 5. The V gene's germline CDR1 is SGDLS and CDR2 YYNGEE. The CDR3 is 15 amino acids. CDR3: CASSVGPGTSGEQFF. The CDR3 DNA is TGTGCCAGCAGCGTAGGGCCAGGGACTAGCGGTGAGCAGTTCTTC.

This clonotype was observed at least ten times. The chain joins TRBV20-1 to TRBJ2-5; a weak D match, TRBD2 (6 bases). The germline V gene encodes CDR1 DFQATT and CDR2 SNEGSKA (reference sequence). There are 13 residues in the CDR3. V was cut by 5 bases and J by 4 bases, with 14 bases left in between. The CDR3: CSADAGGAETQYF. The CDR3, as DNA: TGCAGTGCTGACGCCGGCGGGGCAGAGACCCAGTACTTC.

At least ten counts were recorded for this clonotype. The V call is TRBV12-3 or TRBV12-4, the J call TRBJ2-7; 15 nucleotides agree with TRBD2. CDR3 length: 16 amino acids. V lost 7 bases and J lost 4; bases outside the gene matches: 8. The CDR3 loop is CASTRPGLAGGYEQYF. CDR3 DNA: TGTGCCAGCACCAGACCGGGACTAGCGGGAGGATACGAGCAGTACTTC.

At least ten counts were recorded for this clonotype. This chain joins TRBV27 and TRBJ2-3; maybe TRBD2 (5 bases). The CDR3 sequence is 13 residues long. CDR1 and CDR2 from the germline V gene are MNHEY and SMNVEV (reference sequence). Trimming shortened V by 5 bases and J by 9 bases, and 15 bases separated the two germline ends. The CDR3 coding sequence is TGTGCCAGCAGTCCGCAGCCGGGGAACACGCAGTATTTT. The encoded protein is CASSPQPGNTQYF.

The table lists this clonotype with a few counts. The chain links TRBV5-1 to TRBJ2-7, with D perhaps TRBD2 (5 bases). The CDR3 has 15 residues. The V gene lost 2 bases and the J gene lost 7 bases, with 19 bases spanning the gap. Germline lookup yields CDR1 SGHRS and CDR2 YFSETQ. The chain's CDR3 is CASSLRGSPAREQYF. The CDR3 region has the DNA TGCGCCAGCAGCTTACGCGGGTCCCCCGCGCGAGAGCAGTACTTC.

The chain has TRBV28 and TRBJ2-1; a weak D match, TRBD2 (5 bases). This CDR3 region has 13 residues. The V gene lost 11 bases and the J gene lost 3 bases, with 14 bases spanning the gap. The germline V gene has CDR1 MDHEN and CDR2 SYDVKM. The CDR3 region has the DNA TGTGCCGCTCGGGATTTTTTCTACAATGAGCAGTTCTTC. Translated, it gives CAARDFFYNEQFF.

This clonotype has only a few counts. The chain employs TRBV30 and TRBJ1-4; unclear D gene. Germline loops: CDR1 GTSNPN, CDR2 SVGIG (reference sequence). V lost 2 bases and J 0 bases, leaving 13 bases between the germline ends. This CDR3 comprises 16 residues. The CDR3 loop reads CAWSQYAAATNEKLFF. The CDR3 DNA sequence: TGTGCCTGGAGTCAGTATGCGGCTGCAACTAATGAAAAACTGTTTTTT. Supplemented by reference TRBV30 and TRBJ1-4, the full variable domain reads SQTIHQWPATLVQPVGSPLSLECTVEGTSNPNLYWYRQAAGRGLQLLFYSVGIGQISSEVPQNLSASRPQDRQFILSSKKLLLSDSGFYLCAWSQYAAATNEKLFFGSGTQLSVL.

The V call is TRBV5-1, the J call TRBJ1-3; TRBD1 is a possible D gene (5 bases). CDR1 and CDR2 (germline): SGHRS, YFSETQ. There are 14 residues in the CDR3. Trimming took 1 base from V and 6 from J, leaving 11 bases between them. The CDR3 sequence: CASSLSGLENTIYF. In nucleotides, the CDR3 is TGCGCCAGCAGCTTGTCGGGGCTCGAAAACACCATATATTTT.

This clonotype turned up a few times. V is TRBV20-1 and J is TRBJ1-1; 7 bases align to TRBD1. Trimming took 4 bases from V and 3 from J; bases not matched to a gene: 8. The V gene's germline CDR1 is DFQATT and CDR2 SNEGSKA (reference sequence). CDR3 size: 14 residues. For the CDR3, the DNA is TGCAGTGCTACCAAGGGCCAGGGGGACACTGAAGCTTTCTTT. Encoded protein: CSATKGQGDTEAFF.

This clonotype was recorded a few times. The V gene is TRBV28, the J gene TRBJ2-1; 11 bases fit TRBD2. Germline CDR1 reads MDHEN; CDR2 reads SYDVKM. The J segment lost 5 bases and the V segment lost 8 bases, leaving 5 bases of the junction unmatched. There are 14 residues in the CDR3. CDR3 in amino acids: CASGTSGRNNEQFF. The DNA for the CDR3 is TGTGCCAGCGGGACTAGCGGTAGAAACAATGAGCAGTTCTTC.

The CDR3 region has the DNA TGTGCCAGCAGCTTGGCGGGGGGCGATCGGGCTTTCTTT. It translates to CASSLAGGDRAFF. This chain joins TRBV7-2 and TRBJ1-1; a possible D gene is TRBD1 (6 bases). The CDR3 runs 13 residues. Germline V gives CDR1 SGHTA, CDR2 FQGNSA. Trimming pared 3 bases from V and 11 bases from J, leaving 16 bases between.

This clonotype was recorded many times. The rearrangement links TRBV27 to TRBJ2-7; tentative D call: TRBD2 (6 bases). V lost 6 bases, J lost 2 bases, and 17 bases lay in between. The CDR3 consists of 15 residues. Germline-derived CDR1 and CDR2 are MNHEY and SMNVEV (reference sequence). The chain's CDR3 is CASSLTSRITYEQYF. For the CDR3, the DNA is TGTGCCAGCAGCCTGACTAGTAGAATTACCTACGAGCAGTACTTC.

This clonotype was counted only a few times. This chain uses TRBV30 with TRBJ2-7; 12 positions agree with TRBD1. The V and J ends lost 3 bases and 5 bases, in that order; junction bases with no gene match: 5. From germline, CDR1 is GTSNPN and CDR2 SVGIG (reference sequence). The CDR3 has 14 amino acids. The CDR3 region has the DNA TGTGCCTGGAGGGCGGGACAGGGGGCGCACGAGCAGTACTTC. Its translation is CAWRAGQGAHEQYF.

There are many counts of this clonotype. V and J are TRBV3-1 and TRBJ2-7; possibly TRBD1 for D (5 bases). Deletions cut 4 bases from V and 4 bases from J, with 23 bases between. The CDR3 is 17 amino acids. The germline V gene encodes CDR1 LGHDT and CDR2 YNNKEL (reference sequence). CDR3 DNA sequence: TGTGCCAGCAGCCCATACGAACTTGGGGCTACCTCTTACGAGCAGTACTTC. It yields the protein CASSPYELGATSYEQYF.

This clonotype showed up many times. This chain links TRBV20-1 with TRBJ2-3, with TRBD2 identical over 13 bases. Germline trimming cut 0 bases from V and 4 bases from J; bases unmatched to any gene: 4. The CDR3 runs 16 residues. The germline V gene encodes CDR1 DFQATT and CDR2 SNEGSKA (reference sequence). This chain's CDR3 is CSARDQGLAGPDTQYF. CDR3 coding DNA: TGCAGTGCTAGAGATCAGGGACTAGCGGGGCCAGATACGCAGTATTTT.